These 9 T cell receptor beta chains share one sample of origin, sequenced in a study of shared clonotypes between healthy human individuals (dated by TCRdb to 2019 to 2021). Library creation used the immunoSEQ multiplex PCR assay. The immuneACCESS repertoire file appears here via TCRdb, limited to in-frame rearrangements. These files lack a portion of the clones; in checked studies, under half of the deficit traces to unresolved V genes, and the cause of the others is not known. This sample holds 530,000 or so clones; about 79% were observed only once. The ten largest clones take up approximately 13% of the sample. Sequencing was carried out using PBMCs. These receptors originate from a woman aged 40 to 55 in good health. Some clones in this sample may be carry-over from other donors' samples.

This clone showed up just once. The chain combines TRBV23-1 with TRBJ1-2; the D gene is possibly TRBD1 (5 bases). TRBV23-1 is noted as an ORF with a role that remains uncertain. V was pared by 0 bases and J by 1 base, with 18 bases between. CDR3 size: 18 residues. The DNA for the CDR3 is TGCGCCAGCAGTCAATCGAGCCGGGCCAGGGCGGTTAACTATGGCTACACCTTC. Translated: CASSQSSRARAVNYGYTF.

The V call is TRBV2, the J call TRBJ1-5; D is unclear. V gave up 6 bases and J gave up 3 bases, with 9 bases separating them. Germline assignment: CDR1 SNHLY and CDR2 FYNNEI. The CDR3 runs 13 residues. CDR3 sequence (DNA): TGTGCCAGCAGGGTGTACTACAATCAGCCCCAGCATTTT. It encodes CASRVYYNQPQHF.

The chain uses TRBV7-3 and TRBJ1-6; TRBD1 matches at 11 bases. Trimming removed 4 bases from V and 12 bases from J; junction bases left unmatched: 2. Germline CDR1 SGHTA, CDR2 FQGTGA. This CDR3 has 13 amino acids. The CDR3 DNA reads as TGTGCCAGCAGCTCGGACAGGGGGCAACCCCTCCACTTT. Translation: CASSSDRGQPLHF.

This clone was observed a handful of times. The genes are TRBV5-1 and TRBJ2-1, with D possibly being TRBD1 (6 bases). Germline loops: CDR1 SGHRS, CDR2 YFSETQ. Trimming cost V 3 bases and J 7 bases, with 14 bases left between them. This CDR3 contains 14 residues. The CDR3 sequence is CASSYRDNRNEQFF. The CDR3 DNA sequence: TGCGCCAGCAGCTACAGGGATAATAGGAATGAGCAGTTCTTC.

CDR3 in DNA: TGCGCCAGCAGCTTCTCGCTAGCGGGAGGCGATGAGCAGTTCTTC. Amino acid sequence: CASSFSLAGGDEQFF. The genes are TRBV5-1 and TRBJ2-1, with TRBD2 matching over 11 bases. V was pared by 2 bases and J by 8 bases, with 6 bases of the junction left unmatched. This CDR3 has 15 residues. CDR1 is SGHRS, CDR2 YFSETQ, per germline.

This clone occurred a few times. The J gene is TRBJ2-5, the V gene TRBV2; D tentatively fits TRBD1 or TRBD2 (6 bases each). Per germline, CDR1 SNHLY and CDR2 FYNNEI. V lost 6 bases and J lost 5, with 16 bases in between. The CDR3 runs 14 residues. The CDR3, as DNA: TGTGCCAGCAGCGTCGGGGGCCCTGGGGAGACCCAGTACTTC. It is translated as CASSVGGPGETQYF.

This clone was counted once. The chain joins TRBV5-1 to TRBJ2-2; 11 bases align to TRBD2. The CDR3 loop spans 15 amino acids. Germline V gene data show CDR1 as SGHRS and CDR2 as YFSETQ. Losses at the gene ends were 0 bases for V and 5 bases for J; bases not matched to a gene: 0. The CDR3 DNA reads as TGCGCCAGCAGCTTGGGACTAGCGGGAACCGGGGAGCTGTTTTTT. The encoded protein is CASSLGLAGTGELFF.

V is TRBV27 and J is TRBJ1-6, with TRBD1 identical over 7 bases. The CDR3 length is 14 residues. The V gene end was trimmed by 6 bases and the J gene end by 10 bases; junction bases not matched to a gene: 9. From germline, CDR1 is MNHEY and CDR2 SMNVEV (reference sequence). The CDR3 DNA follows: TGTGCCAGCAGATCAGGGGGACTCGGGTCACCCCTCCACTTT. It translates to CASRSGGLGSPLHF.

The rearrangement uses TRBV10-2 and TRBJ2-7; 8 nucleotides line up with TRBD2. Losses at the gene ends were 0 bases for V and 4 bases for J; bases not matched to a gene: 11. The germline CDR1 and CDR2 sequences are WSHSY and SAAADI. The CDR3 totals 17 residues. Written as DNA, the CDR3 is TGCGCCAGCAGTGAGTCGTATAGGACTAGCTGGAGATACGAGCAGTACTTC. As protein: CASSESYRTSWRYEQYF.